This TCR beta chain was sequenced in a study of blood T cell repertoires in COVID-19. Study-level background: The samples span acute and convalescent COVID-19 from the United States, Italy and Spain. PBMCs, B-cell-depleted T cells, or T cells provided the cDNA or gDNA that made up the material.

Under the authors' procedure: Amplification of reference gene primers was used by the study to estimate nucleated cell counts. Method: immunoSEQ multiplex PCR; TCRdb's copy keeps in-frame clones and lacks some. V, J and clone size are those of that table, while D and trimming were read from the DNA. The data show approximately 220,000 clones, 70% to 90% seen once. With 3 bases clipped from V and 5 bases from J, the junction kept 10 bases outside the gene matches. The CDR3 runs to 18 residues. Germline assignment: CDR1 MNHEY and CDR2 SMNVEV (reference sequence). This chain connects TRBV27 to TRBJ2-3, with 14 nucleotides matching TRBD2. The TCR was taken from a man aged 50-60 years who had recovered from COVID-19. Sequenced input: peripheral blood. CDR3 residues: CASSLGTSGRSFRDTQYF. The CDR3 DNA reads TGTGCCAGCAGTTTGGGGACTAGCGGGAGAAGCTTCCGAGATACGCAGTATTTT.